This paragraph reports one T cell receptor (beta chain). Its antigen is unknown. The data belong to a study of cytomegalovirus exposure and HLA in healthy donors. The study, taken as a whole, reports: The study recorded about 160 TCR beta chains that were cytomegalovirus-associated.

The PCR ran on 60 Vbeta and 13 Jbeta primers. Clones were sequenced by immunoSEQ multiplex PCR, and TCRdb holds only the in-frame ones, with some missing. This sample carries 95,000 to 150,000 clones, 80% of them seen once, and the ten largest clones take under 2.5%. The sequence derives from a man aged 25-45 years in good health and CMV-seronegative. Sequenced input: PBMCs.

CDR3 DNA: TGTGCCAGCAGCGAAGAGACCACAGACTATGGCTACACCTTC. Its protein is CASSEETTDYGYTF. The chain has TRBV9 and TRBJ1-2; D is unclear. This CDR3 comprises 14 residues. Germline V gives CDR1 SGDLS, CDR2 YYNGEE. Trimming stripped 3 bases from V and 3 bases from J, with 12 bases between.